This T cell receptor (beta chain) was observed in a study of T cells in localized non-small cell lung cancer (dated by TCRdb to about 2020). About the study as a whole: The study analyzed T cell repertoires of hundreds of early-stage NSCLC patients, comparing tumors and uninvolved tumor-adjacent lungs. A mean age of approximately 66 years was recorded for the NSCLC patients, of whom 120 to 150 were male and more than 85 were female. All 250 or so NSCLC patients in the cohort were treatment-naive and had localized lung tumors that were resected.

Broad study findings and their caveats: A median of roughly 56 of the top 100 tumor clones were detected in paired uninvolved adjacent lung, and some 29 of these tumor clones were also found among the top 100 clones of the paired uninvolved adjacent lung. Higher T cell density in blood was associated with longer overall survival, whereas higher clonality in adjacent lung was associated with shorter survival. Multi-region tumor sequencing was not performed, so intratumor heterogeneity could not be excluded. Uninvolved tumor-adjacent lung showed the highest T cell clonality, higher than tumor, which suggests more focused antigenic responses in the uninvolved tumor-adjacent lung. Since the design was exploratory, TCR variables were selected using unadjusted p-values with no false-discovery rate correction.

At diagnosis, peripheral blood, uninvolved tumor-adjacent lung and tumor were collected and stored as a combination of fresh-frozen and FFPE material. For TCR repertoire profiling, blood samples were analyzed in the form of peripheral blood mononuclear cells. TCR beta CDR3 regions were sequenced from DNA using the immunoSEQ Assay. The study's processing was this. To compute T cell density, TCR beta template counts were normalized to usable DNA, which was estimated by amplifying housekeeping genes. Richness was estimated with the preseqR package, extrapolating to 400,000 templates for PBMC samples and 120,000 templates for tissue samples. Clonality was calculated as one minus Pielou's evenness. To identify tissue-enriched TCRs, differential abundance testing was run on productive amino-acid clonotypes with a minimum total count of 5 and an alpha of 0.1. The Jaccard Index and the Morisita Overlap Index were used to measure how much the repertoires overlapped between compartments. TCR beta CDR3s were clustered by GLIPH together with public tetramer-defined viral CDR3s, and at least three viral sequences plus V-gene enrichment were required for viral motifs. TCRdb re-hosts the immuneACCESS table, in-frame sequences only. Its copies lack some clones; in the studies checked, an unresolved V gene accounts for under half of them, and the cause for the rest is not known. That table furnishes V, J and clone size, whereas the DNA furnished D and trimming. Within this sample are 35,000 to 45,000 clones, with around 79% of them counted one time only. Less than 35% of the sample lies in the top ten.

A remark on this clone: Its antigen target is currently unknown. No base-level quality is on record; no much larger clone is a single base apart.

V drops 4 bases and J drops 10 bases, leaving 17 bases in between. Taken from the germline V gene (reference sequence), the CDR1 and CDR2 loops are LNHNV and YYDKDF. CDR3 length: 14 amino acids, cysteine to phenylalanine. Just CDR3 DNA is preserved here, 42 bases in frame from base 1. The starting material was PBMCs, obtained before any cancer treatment. This sequence originates from a woman aged 35 to 75 with stage II squamous cell lung carcinoma. The chain couples TRBV15 to TRBJ2-1; no D gene is confidently identified. The nucleotide sequence is given as TGTGCCACCAGCAAAGAGCTAAGCTCACCCGAGCAGTTCTTC. Its translation reads: CATSKELSSPEQFF.